This TCR beta chain is drawn from a study of shared clonotypes between healthy human individuals. Turning to this clone: Its antigen is still unknown.

The study, taken as a whole, reports: The study's rarefaction showed incomplete sorted-subset sequencing despite large depth.

Sequenced by immunoSEQ multiplex PCR; TCRdb stores in-frame clones only, minus some. The sample consists of about 2.3 million clones, approximately 95% of them appearing once. The specimen was naive CD4+ T cells from PBMCs. The subset was: CD45RA+ positively selected. This sequence originates from a man aged 18 to 29 in good health. Some clones in this sample may be carry-over from other donors' samples.

The CDR3 loop is CASSVGRSNGPQHF. In nucleotides, the CDR3 is TGTGCCAGCAGCGTAGGGAGGTCTAATGGGCCCCAGCATTTT. The chain couples TRBV9 to TRBJ1-5; D is unclear. Deletions cut 0 bases from V and 9 bases from J, with 13 bases between. Germline lookup yields CDR1 SGDLS and CDR2 YYNGEE. The CDR3 runs to 14 residues.